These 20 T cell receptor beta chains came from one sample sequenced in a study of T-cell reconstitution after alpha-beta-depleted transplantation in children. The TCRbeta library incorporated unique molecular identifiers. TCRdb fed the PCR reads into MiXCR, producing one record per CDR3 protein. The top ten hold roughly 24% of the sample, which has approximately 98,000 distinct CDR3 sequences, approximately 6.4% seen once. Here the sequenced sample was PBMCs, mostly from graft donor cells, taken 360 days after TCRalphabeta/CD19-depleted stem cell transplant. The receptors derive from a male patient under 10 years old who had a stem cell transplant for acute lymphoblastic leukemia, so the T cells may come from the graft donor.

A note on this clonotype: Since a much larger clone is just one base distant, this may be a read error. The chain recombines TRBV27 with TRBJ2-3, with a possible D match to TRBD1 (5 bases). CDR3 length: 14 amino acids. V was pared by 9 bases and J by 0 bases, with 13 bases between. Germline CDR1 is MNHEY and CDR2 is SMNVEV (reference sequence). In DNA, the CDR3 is TGTGCCAGAAGACCAGGGCTTAGCACAGATACGCAGTATTTT. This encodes CARRPGLSTDTQYF.

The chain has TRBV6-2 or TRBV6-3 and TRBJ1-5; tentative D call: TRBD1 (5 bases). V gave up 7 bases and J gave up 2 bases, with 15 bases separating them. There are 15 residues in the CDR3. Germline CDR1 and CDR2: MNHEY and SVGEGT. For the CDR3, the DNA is TGTGCCAGCAATAGGGGAAGAAGCGGCAATCAGCCCCAGCATTTT. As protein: CASNRGRSGNQPQHF.

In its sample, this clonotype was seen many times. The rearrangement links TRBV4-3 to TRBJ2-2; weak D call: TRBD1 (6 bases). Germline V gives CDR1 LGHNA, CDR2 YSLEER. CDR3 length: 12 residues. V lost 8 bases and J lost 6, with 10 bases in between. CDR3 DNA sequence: TGCGCCAGCGTCTACAGGGCCGGGGAGCTGTTTTTT. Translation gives CASVYRAGELFF.

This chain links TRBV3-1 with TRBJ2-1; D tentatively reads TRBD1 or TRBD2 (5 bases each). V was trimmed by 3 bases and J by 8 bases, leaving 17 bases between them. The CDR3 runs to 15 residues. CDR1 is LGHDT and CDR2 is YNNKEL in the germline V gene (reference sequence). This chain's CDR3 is CASSHTGTGWHEQFF. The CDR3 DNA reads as TGTGCCAGCAGCCACACCGGGACCGGCTGGCATGAGCAGTTCTTC.

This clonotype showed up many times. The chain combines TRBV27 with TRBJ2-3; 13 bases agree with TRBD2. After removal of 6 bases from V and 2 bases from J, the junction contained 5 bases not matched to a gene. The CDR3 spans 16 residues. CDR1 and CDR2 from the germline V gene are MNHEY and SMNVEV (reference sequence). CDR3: CASSLLAGGITDTQYF. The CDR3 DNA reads TGTGCCAGCAGCCTACTAGCGGGGGGGATCACAGATACGCAGTATTTT.

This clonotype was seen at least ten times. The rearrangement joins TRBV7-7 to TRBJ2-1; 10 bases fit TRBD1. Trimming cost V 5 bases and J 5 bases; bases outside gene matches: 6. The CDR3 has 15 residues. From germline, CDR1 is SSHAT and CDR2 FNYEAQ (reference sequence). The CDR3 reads CASSARQGANNEQFF. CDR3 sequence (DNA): TGTGCCAGCAGCGCTCGACAGGGGGCAAACAATGAGCAGTTCTTC.

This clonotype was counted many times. CDR3 loop: CASSQDRAPGNTIYF. Here the CDR3 DNA reads TGTGCCAGCAGCCAAGATAGGGCCCCTGGAAACACCATATATTTT. The V gene is TRBV4-2, the J gene TRBJ1-3; D not resolved. Trimming stripped 0 bases from V and 2 bases from J, with 8 bases between. The V gene's germline CDR1 is LGHNA and CDR2 YNFKEQ. The length of the CDR3 is 15 residues.

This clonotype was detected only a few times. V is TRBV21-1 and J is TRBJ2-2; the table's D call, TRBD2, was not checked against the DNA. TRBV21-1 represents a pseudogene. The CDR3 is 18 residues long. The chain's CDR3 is CASSKASGSPANTGELFF. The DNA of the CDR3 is TGTGCCAGCAGCAAAGCTAGCGGGAGTCCCGCGAACACCGGGGAGCTGTTTTTT.

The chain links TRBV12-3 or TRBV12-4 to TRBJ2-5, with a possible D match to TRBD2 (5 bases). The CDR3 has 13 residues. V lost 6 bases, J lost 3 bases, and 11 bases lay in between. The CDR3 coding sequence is TGTGCCAGCAGACCTGACGGGGAAGAGACCCAGTACTTC. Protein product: CASRPDGEETQYF.

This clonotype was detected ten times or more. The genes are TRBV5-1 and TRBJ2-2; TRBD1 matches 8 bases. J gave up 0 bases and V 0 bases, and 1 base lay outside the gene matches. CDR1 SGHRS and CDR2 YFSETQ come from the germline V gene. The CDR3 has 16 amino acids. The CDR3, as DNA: TGCGCCAGCAGCTTGGGGGACAGGCCGAACACCGGGGAGCTGTTTTTT. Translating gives CASSLGDRPNTGELFF.

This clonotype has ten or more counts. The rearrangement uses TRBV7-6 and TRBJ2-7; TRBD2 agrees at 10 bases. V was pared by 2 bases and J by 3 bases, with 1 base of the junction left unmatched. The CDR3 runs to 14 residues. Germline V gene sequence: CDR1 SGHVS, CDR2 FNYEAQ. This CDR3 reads CASSLTSGVYEQYF. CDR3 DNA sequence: TGTGCCAGCAGCTTAACTAGCGGGGTCTACGAGCAGTACTTC. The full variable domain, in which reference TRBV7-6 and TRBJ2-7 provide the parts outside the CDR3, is GAGVSQSPRYKVTKRGQDVALRCDPISGHVSLYWYRQALGQGPEFLTYFNYEAQQDKSGLPNDRFSAERPEGSISTLTIQRTEQRDSAMYRCASSLTSGVYEQYFGPGTRLTVT.

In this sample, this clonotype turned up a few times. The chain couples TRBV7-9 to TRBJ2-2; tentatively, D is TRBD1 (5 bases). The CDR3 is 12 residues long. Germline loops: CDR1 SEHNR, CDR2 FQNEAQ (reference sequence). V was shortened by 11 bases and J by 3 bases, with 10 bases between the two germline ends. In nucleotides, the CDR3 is TGTGCCCAGGAAGGGGACACCGGGGAGCTGTTTTTT. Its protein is CAQEGDTGELFF.

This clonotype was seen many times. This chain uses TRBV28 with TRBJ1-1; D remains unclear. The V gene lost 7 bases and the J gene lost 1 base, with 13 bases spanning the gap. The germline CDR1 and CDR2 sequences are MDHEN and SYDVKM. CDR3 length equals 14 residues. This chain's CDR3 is CASISSIGNTEAFF. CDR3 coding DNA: TGTGCCAGCATCTCAAGTATAGGGAACACTGAAGCTTTCTTT.

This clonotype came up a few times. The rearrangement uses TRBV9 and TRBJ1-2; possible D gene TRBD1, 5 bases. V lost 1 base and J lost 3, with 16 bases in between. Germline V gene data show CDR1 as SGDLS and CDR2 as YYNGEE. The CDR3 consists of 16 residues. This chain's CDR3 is CASSVTAWGEDYGYTF. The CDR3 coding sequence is TGTGCCAGCAGCGTAACGGCCTGGGGGGAGGACTATGGCTACACCTTC.

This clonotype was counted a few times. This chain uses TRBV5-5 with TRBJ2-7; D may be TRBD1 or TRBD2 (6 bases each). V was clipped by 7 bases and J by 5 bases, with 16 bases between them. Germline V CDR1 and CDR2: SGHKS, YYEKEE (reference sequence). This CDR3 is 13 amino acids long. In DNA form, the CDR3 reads TGTGCCAGCGGATTACAGGGAGGCCACGAGCAGTACTTC. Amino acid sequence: CASGLQGGHEQYF.

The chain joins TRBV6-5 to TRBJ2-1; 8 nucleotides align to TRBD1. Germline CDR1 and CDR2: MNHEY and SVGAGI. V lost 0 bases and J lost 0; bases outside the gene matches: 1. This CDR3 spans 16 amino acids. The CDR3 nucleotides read TGTGCCAGCAGTTACTCCGGGACAGGCTCCTACAATGAGCAGTTCTTC. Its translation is CASSYSGTGSYNEQFF.

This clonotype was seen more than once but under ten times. DNA of the CDR3: TGCGCCAGCAGCCAATCCCCCCCTGGGAGCACAGATACGCAGTATTTT. This codes for CASSQSPPGSTDTQYF. The chain is built from TRBV4-3 and TRBJ2-3; D unresolved. The V and J ends lost 2 bases and 0 bases respectively, with 12 bases between them. The germline gives CDR1 LGHNA, CDR2 YSLEER. The CDR3 consists of 16 residues.

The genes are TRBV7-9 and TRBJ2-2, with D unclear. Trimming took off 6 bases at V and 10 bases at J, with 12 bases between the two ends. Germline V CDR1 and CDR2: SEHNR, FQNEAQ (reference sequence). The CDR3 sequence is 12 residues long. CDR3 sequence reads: CASRTASSELFF. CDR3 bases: TGTGCCAGCAGAACGGCGAGCTCGGAGCTGTTTTTT.

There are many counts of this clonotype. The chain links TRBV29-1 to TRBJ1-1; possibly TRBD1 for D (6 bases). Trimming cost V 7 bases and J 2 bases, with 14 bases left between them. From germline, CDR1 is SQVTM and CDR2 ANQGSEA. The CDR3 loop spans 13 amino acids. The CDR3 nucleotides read TGCAGCGCCATACAGACAGGCAACACTGAAGCTTTCTTT. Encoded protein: CSAIQTGNTEAFF.

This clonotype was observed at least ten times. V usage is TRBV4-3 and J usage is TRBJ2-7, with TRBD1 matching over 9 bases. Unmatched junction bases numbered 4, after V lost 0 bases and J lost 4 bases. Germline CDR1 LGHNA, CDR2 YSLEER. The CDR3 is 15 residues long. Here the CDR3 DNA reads TGCGCCAGCAGCCAAGAATGGGACAGGGTTTACGAGCAGTACTTC. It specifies CASSQEWDRVYEQYF.